The rows below give T cell receptor beta chains drawn from one sample of a study of OX40 agonist ivuxolimab in advanced cancers. The data were produced by immunoSEQ multiplex PCR, yet TCRdb's version contains in-frame clones alone and is incomplete. Of approximately 77,000 clones in the sample, about 90% were seen once. This specimen was CD4+ or CD8+ T cells sorted from blood, taken in a trial of the OX40 agonist ivuxolimab. Receptors were obtained from an adult with an advanced solid tumor such as melanoma, head and neck, liver or kidney cancer. The CDR3 runs from the conserved cysteine through the conserved F or W. A D gene is named only where the DNA matches it firmly. Expanded clones are given a class, and other clones once, few, many or no size at all.

TGCGCCAGCAGCTTGGGGGGTAACAGGGGCCGAGAGACCCAGTACTTC,CASSLGGNRGRETQYF,TRBJ2-5,TRBV5-1,TRBD1,-
TGTGCCAGCAGTTACTCGGGGACCCAGTACTTC,CASSYSGTQYF,TRBJ2-5,TRBV6-5,-,-
TGTGCCAGCACCTCCGGGGAACAGGGAATTTCCGAGCAGTACTTC,CASTSGEQGISEQYF,TRBJ2-7,TRBV27,-,-
TGTGCCAGCAGCCAAGACCAGACTCTAAGCGAGCAGTACTTC,CASSQDQTLSEQYF,TRBJ2-7,TRBV4-2,-,-
TGTGCCAGCAGCAGGGGTACAGATACGCAGTATTTT,CASSRGTDTQYF,TRBJ2-3,TRBV5-4,-,-
TGTGCCTGGAGTGTAGGCCGAACTAGCGGGTTCTACAATGAGCAGTTCTTC,CAWSVGRTSGFYNEQFF,TRBJ2-1,TRBV30,TRBD2,-
TGTGCCAGCAGCTCACAGGGGGCCATCAATCAGCCCCAGCATTTT,CASSSQGAINQPQHF,TRBJ1-5,TRBV16,TRBD1,-
TGTGCCAGCAGCTTTCCGGGGGACTCCTACAATGAGCAGTTCTTC,CASSFPGDSYNEQFF,TRBJ2-1,TRBV11-2,-,-
TGTGCCAGCAGTCCCGGATCCCCAGGTCGCGAGCAGTACTTC,CASSPGSPGREQYF,TRBJ2-7,TRBV28,-,-
TGTGCCAGAAGCTTAGTGCGACCGGGGCCCGCCTGCTACGAGCAGTACTTC,CARSLVRPGPACYEQYF,TRBJ2-7,TRBV7-5,-,-
TGTGCCAGCTCATTAACAGGGCAAAAACAGCCCCAGCATTTT,CASSLTGQKQPQHF,TRBJ1-5,TRBV19,-,-
TGCGCCAGCAGCCCGGGAACTGGGGCCAACGTCCTGACTTTC,CASSPGTGANVLTF,TRBJ2-6,TRBV5-1,-,-
TGTGCCAGCAGCATCGCGGTAGAAGAGACCCAGTACTTC,CASSIAVEETQYF,TRBJ2-5,TRBV7-3,-,-
TGTGCCAGTAGTATAGTGGCGGGAGGCTCCTACGAGCAGTACTTC,CASSIVAGGSYEQYF,TRBJ2-7,TRBV19,TRBD2,-
TGTGCCAGTAGTGCGCCGGGACGGCAGAATCAGCCCCAGCATTTT,CASSAPGRQNQPQHF,TRBJ1-5,TRBV19,-,-
TGTGCCAGCAGACATCCAGACAGGAACACTGAAGCTTTCTTT,CASRHPDRNTEAFF,TRBJ1-1,TRBV28,-,-
TGTGCCAGCAGCCAATCGCTGGGGCGTGAGCAGTTCTTC,CASSQSLGREQFF,TRBJ2-1,TRBV16,-,-
TGCGCCAGCAGTGAAGGCGGGTGGGGCCGCTACAATGAGCAGTTCTTC,CASSEGGWGRYNEQFF,TRBJ2-1,TRBV10-2,-,-
TGTGCCAGTAGTATAGCCCTAGCGGGAAGCGGCAATGAGCAGTTCTTC,CASSIALAGSGNEQFF,TRBJ2-1,TRBV19,TRBD2,once
TGTGCCAGCAGCGGGGCGGGCCGAAGGAGTGAGCAGTTCTTC,CASSGAGRRSEQFF,TRBJ2-1,TRBV5-6,-,-
TGTGCCAGCAGCCCCGGGACTAGCGGGAAAGTAGAGACCCAGTACTTC,CASSPGTSGKVETQYF,TRBJ2-5,TRBV9,TRBD2,-
TGCGCCAGCAGCTTTCAAGGGGACCAGCCCCAGCATTTT,CASSFQGDQPQHF,TRBJ1-5,TRBV5-1,-,-
TGTGCCAGCTCACCACCTCACGGGGCGGAAGGGGACGAGCAGTACTTC,CASSPPHGAEGDEQYF,TRBJ2-7,TRBV18,-,-
TGTGCCAGCAGTACAGGGGGCGCGGGGACCGGGGAGCTGTTTTTT,CASSTGGAGTGELFF,TRBJ2-2,TRBV6-1,TRBD1,-
TGCGCCAGCAGTGGGACCGGGGAGCTGTTTTTT,CASSGTGELFF,TRBJ2-2,TRBV10-1,-,-
TGTGCCAGCAGTCGGGACAGGGGGCAAAACACCGGGGAGCTGTTTTTT,CASSRDRGQNTGELFF,TRBJ2-2,TRBV2,TRBD1,-
TGTGCCAGCGGAGAGTCCTACGAGCAGTACTTC,CASGESYEQYF,TRBJ2-7,TRBV6-5,-,-
TGCGCCAGCAGCGAAGACAGGGGGCGAACTAATGAAAAACTGTTTTTT,CASSEDRGRTNEKLFF,TRBJ1-4,TRBV5-1,TRBD1,-
TGTGCCAGTAGTGTAGGCACTAGCTCCTACAATGAGCAGTTCTTC,CASSVGTSSYNEQFF,TRBJ2-1,TRBV19,-,-
TGTGCCTGGAGTGCACAGGGAAGCTTCACGTACGGTGGCTACACCTTC,CAWSAQGSFTYGGYTF,TRBJ1-2,TRBV30,-,-
TGTGCCAGCACATCGGGACAGGGGGCTCTCTATGGCTACACCTTC,CASTSGQGALYGYTF,TRBJ1-2,TRBV28,TRBD1,-
TGTGCCAGCAGCTTAGAAGAAGGATCGGGTAGTGAGCAGTTCTTC,CASSLEEGSGSEQFF,TRBJ2-1,TRBV11-3,-,-
TGTGCCAGCAGCTTAGGACTAGCGGGGGGCACAGATACGCAGTATTTT,CASSLGLAGGTDTQYF,TRBJ2-3,TRBV7-2,TRBD2,-
TGTGCCAGCACCTCCACCCCGGGACAGCTCTATGGCTACACCTTC,CASTSTPGQLYGYTF,TRBJ1-2,TRBV6-5,TRBD1,-
TGTGCCAGCAGCTCCAAGGTGCCGAGCTCCTACAATGAGCAGTTCTTC,CASSSKVPSSYNEQFF,TRBJ2-1,TRBV12-1,-,-
TGTGCCACGCGAGATGCTAGCGGGGTCACCTACAATGAGCAGTTCTTC,CATRDASGVTYNEQFF,TRBJ2-1,TRBV10-3,TRBD2,-
TGTGCCACAGAGGGGAGCACAGATACGCAGTATTTT,CATEGSTDTQYF,TRBJ2-3,TRBV6-6,-,-
TGTGCCAGCTTTCCCGGACAGGGGGAGGTAGATACGCAGTATTTT,CASFPGQGEVDTQYF,TRBJ2-3,TRBV6-5,TRBD1,-
TGTGCCAGTAGTAGGGGTTTTTATGTGGGAGGGCGGGGCAATGAGCAGTTCTTC,CASSRGFYVGGRGNEQFF,TRBJ2-1,TRBV19,TRBD2,-
TGTGCCAGCAGCTTTTGGGGGCCCAGCACCGGGGAGCTGTTTTTT,CASSFWGPSTGELFF,TRBJ2-2,TRBV5-6,-,-
TGCGCCAGCAGCTTTAGACAGGATCTTAACAATGAGCAGTTCTTC,CASSFRQDLNNEQFF,TRBJ2-1,TRBV5-1,-,-
TGTGCCATCAGTGGGGATAACAAGGGCGGAAACACCATATATTTT,CAISGDNKGGNTIYF,TRBJ1-3,TRBV10-3,-,-
TGTGCCAGCAGTCCGAGCGGGGGTAGCTCCTACGAGCAGTACTTC,CASSPSGGSSYEQYF,TRBJ2-7,TRBV11-2,TRBD2,-
TGTGCCAGCTCACCACCAGCCTACGACACTGAAGCTTTCTTT,CASSPPAYDTEAFF,TRBJ1-1,TRBV18,-,-
TGTGCCAGCAGCCCCCACCGGGGACAGGGAGTCTACGAGCAGTACTTC,CASSPHRGQGVYEQYF,TRBJ2-7,TRBV9,TRBD1,-
TGTGCCAGCAGCTTTACCGGGACCCCGGAGCAGTTCTTC,CASSFTGTPEQFF,TRBJ2-1,TRBV7-2,-,-
TGTGCCAGCTCTGCATTGACCGAAGGACTTTATGGCTACACCTTC,CASSALTEGLYGYTF,TRBJ1-2,TRBV18,-,-
TGTGCCAGCAGCTTTTTGGGTCGCGTGTCGGAAAAACTGTTTTTT,CASSFLGRVSEKLFF,TRBJ1-4,TRBV7-2,-,-
TGTGCCAGCAGCTTACCCACAGATACGCAGTATTTT,CASSLPTDTQYF,TRBJ2-3,TRBV7-9,-,-
TGTGCCAGCTCACCAAGCTCCGGGGAGGGTCGGTACGAGCAGTACTTC,CASSPSSGEGRYEQYF,TRBJ2-7,TRBV18,TRBD2,-
TGTGCCAGTCTACCCGGGCCTTCGAACACCGGGGAGCTGTTTTTT,CASLPGPSNTGELFF,TRBJ2-2,TRBV18,-,-
TGTGCCAGCAGCGAGCAGGGGGGTCAGCCCCAGCATTTT,CASSEQGGQPQHF,TRBJ1-5,TRBV7-9,TRBD1,-
TGTGCCTGGACCGGGAGGGCCTCTTACAATGAGCAGTTCTTC,CAWTGRASYNEQFF,TRBJ2-1,TRBV30,TRBD2,-